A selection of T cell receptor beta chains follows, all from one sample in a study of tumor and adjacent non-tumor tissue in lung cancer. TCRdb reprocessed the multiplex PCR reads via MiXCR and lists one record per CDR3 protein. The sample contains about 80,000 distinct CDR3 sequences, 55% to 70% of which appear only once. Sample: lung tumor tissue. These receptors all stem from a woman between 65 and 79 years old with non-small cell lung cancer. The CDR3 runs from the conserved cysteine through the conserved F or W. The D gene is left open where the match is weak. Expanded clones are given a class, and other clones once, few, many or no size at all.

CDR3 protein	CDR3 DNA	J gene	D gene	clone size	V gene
CSSSLETTLGYGYTF	TGTTCCAGCAGCTTGGAGACCACCCTGGGGTATGGCTACACCTTC	TRBJ1-2	.	.	TRBV5-5
CVSSYLIGHMNTEAFF	TGTGTCAGCAGCTATCTTATAGGCCACATGAACACTGAAGCTTTCTTT	TRBJ1-1	.	once	TRBV6-6
CALQGYYGYAF	TGTGCCCTACAGGGTTACTATGGCTACGCCTTC	TRBJ1-2	.	.	TRBV28
CASSLGAALRAYTF	TGTGCCAGCAGCTTAGGGGCGGCCTTGAGAGCCTACACCTTC	TRBJ1-2	.	.	TRBV7-9
CASPGPPPNAEAFF	TGTGCCAGCCCGGGACCACCCCCTAATGCTGAAGCTTTCTTT	TRBJ1-1	.	many	TRBV6-1
CTSSSTGLGTSYEQYF	TGTACCAGCAGTTCCACAGGGCTGGGAACCTCCTACGAGCAGTACTTC	TRBJ2-7	.	.	TRBV12-3/TRBV12-4
CVNTYPGRTEAFF	TGTGTCAACACTTACCCGGGTAGGACTGAAGCTTTCTTT	TRBJ1-1	.	.	TRBV6-5
CASSQGGRATDMQYF	TGTGCCAGCAGCCAGGGGGGGAGGGCCACAGATATGCAATATTTT	TRBJ2-3	.	.	TRBV5-4
CASRTSGSTDTQCF	TGTGCCAGCAGGACTAGCGGAAGTACAGATACGCAGTGTTTT	TRBJ2-3	TRBD2	once	TRBV12-3/TRBV12-4
CSVGPGQRNTEAFF	TGCAGTGTTGGTCCTGGGCAGAGAAACACTGAAGCTTTCTTT	TRBJ1-1	.	.	TRBV29-1
CASSLGQRANQPQHF	TGTGCCAGCAGCTTAGGACAGAGGGCGAATCAGCCCCAGCATTTT	TRBJ1-5	.	few	TRBV7-9
CSIEVAGGGVQFF	TGCAGCATTGAAGTAGCCGGGGGCGGTGTGCAGTTCTTC	TRBJ2-1	.	.	TRBV29-1
CATLDRGVTYEQYF	TGTGCCACCCTCGACAGAGGGGTGACCTACGAGCAGTACTTC	TRBJ2-7	.	many	TRBV28
CASSSSEGLGNTEAFF	TGTGCCAGCAGTTCCTCCGAGGGTCTTGGAAACACTGAAGCTTTCTTT	TRBJ1-1	.	few	TRBV27
CVSSYARNQPQHF	TGCGTCAGCAGTTACGCTAGGAATCAGCCCCAGCATTTT	TRBJ1-5	.	.	TRBV6-2/TRBV6-3
CASSLARDQPQYF	TGCGCCAGCAGTTTAGCGCGGGATCAGCCCCAGTATTTT	TRBJ2-3	.	.	TRBV12-3/TRBV12-4
CASNQPSQPEHF	TGTGCCAGCAACCAGCCAAGTCAGCCCGAGCATTTT	TRBJ1-5	.	once	TRBV6-6
CASSLTGGTEAYF	TGTGCCAGCAGCCTCACAGGGGGCACTGAAGCTTACTTT	TRBJ1-1	TRBD1	.	TRBV7-3
CASKQTNSYEQYF	TGTGCCAGCAAACAGACGAATTCCTACGAGCAGTACTTC	TRBJ2-7	.	.	TRBV6-2/TRBV6-3
CSVADGDNKQFF	TGCAGCGTCGCTGACGGGGATAATAAGCAGTTCTTC	TRBJ2-1	.	once	TRBV29-1
CASSRELTGGRSGELFF	TGCGCCAGCAGCCGAGAATTGACTGGCGGGAGGTCCGGGGAGCTGTTTTTT	TRBJ2-2	TRBD2	.	TRBV4-1
CASSLGSWGVAGVEGEQFF	TGTGCCAGCAGTTTAGGTTCCTGGGGGGTAGCGGGAGTCGAAGGTGAGCAGTTCTTC	TRBJ2-1	TRBD2	medium-sized	TRBV12-3/TRBV12-4
CASSSRGRGGGSQYF	TGTGCCAGCAGCTCTCGGGGTAGGGGCGGAGGGTCGCAGTATTTT	TRBJ2-3	.	few	TRBV5-6
CASSSLQGHIIYF	TGTGCCAGCAGTTCCCTCCAGGGTCACATCATATATTTT	TRBJ1-3	.	.	TRBV12-3/TRBV12-4
CASSNSQGQGAAEALF	TGTGCCAGCAGTAACAGCCAGGGACAGGGGGCCGCTGAAGCTCTCTTT	TRBJ1-1	TRBD1	.	TRBV12-3/TRBV12-4
CASSGGIHRTGGSTEAFF	TGCGCCAGCAGCGGGGGGATCCATCGGACAGGGGGAAGCACTGAAGCTTTCTTT	TRBJ1-1	TRBD1	many	TRBV5-1
CDSSELYMRVWPQHF	TGTGACAGCAGTGAATTGTATATGAGGGTGTGGCCCCAGCATTTT	TRBJ1-5	.	.	TRBV6-1
CANSQGTGQWQETQYF	TGTGCCAACAGCCAAGGAACGGGACAGTGGCAAGAGACCCAGTACTTC	TRBJ2-5	TRBD1	.	TRBV4-2
CAPSGTTDTQYF	TGTGCCCCCTCCGGGACCACAGATACGCAGTATTTT	TRBJ2-3	.	.	TRBV12-3/TRBV12-4
CASSPDRVSYEQYF	TGTGCCAGCAGTCCCGATAGGGTCTCCTACGAGCAGTACTTC	TRBJ2-7	.	many	TRBV6-5
CASSFTNSPLHF	TGTGCCAGCAGCTTTACTAATTCACCCCTCCACTTT	TRBJ1-6	.	few	TRBV7-9